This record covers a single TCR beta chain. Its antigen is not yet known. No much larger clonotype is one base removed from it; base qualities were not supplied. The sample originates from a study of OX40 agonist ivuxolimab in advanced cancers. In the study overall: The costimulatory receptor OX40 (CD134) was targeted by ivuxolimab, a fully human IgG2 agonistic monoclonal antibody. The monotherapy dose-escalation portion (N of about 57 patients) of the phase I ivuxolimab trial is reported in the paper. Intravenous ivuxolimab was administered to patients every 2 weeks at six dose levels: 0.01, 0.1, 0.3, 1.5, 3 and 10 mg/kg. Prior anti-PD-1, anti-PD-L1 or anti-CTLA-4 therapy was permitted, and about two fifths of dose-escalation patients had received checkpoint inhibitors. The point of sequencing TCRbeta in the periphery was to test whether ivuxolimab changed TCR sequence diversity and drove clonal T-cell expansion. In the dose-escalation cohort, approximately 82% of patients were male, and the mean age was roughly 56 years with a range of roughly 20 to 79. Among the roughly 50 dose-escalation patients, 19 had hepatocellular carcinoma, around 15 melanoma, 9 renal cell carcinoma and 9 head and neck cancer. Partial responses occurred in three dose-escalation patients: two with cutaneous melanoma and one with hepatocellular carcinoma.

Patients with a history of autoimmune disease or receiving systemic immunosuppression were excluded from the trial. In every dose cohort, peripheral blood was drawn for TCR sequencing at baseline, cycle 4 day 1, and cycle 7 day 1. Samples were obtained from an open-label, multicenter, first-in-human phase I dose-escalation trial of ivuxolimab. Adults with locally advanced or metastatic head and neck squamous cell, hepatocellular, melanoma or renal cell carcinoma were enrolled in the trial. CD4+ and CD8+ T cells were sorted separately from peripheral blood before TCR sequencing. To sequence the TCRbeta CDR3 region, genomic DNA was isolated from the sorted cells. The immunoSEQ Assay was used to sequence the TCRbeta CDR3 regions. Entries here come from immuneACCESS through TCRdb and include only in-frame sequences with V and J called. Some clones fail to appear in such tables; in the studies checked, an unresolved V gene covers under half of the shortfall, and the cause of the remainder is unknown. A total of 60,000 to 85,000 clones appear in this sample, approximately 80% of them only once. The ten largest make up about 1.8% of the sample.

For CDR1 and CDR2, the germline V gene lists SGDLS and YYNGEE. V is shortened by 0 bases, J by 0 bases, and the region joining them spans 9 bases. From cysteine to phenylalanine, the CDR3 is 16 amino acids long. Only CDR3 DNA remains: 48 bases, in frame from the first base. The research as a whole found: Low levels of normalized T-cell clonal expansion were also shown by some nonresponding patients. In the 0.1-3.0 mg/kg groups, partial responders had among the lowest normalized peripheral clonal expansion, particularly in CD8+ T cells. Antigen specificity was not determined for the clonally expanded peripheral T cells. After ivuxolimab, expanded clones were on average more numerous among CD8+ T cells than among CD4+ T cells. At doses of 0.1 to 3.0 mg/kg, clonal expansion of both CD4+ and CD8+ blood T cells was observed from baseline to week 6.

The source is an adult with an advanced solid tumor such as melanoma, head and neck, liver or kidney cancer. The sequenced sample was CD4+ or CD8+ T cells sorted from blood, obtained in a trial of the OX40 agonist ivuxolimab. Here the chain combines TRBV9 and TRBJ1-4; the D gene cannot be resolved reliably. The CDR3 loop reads CASSVGGGATNEKLFF. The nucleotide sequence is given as TGTGCCAGCAGCGTAGGCGGCGGAGCAACTAATGAAAAACTGTTTTTT. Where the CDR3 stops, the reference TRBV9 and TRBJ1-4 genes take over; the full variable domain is DSGVTQTPKHLITATGQRVTLRCSPRSGDLSVYWYQQSLDQGLQFLIQYYNGEERAKGNILERFSAQQFPDLHSELNLSSLELGDSALYFCASSVGGGATNEKLFFGSGTQLSVL.